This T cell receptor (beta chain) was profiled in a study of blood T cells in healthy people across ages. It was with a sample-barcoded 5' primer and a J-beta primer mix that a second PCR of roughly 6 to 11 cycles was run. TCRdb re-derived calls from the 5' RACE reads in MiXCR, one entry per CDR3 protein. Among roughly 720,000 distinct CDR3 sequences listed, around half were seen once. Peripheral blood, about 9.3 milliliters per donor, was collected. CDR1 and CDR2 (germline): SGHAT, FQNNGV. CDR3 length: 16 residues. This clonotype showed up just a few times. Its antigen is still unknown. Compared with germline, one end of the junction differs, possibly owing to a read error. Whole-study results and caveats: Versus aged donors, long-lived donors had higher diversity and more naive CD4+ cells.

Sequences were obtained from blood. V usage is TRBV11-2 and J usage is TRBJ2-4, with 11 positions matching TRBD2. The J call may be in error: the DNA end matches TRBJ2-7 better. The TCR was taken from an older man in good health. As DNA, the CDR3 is TGTGCCAGCAGCCCCATTAGCGGGAGGGCCTCCCACGAGCAGTACTTC. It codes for CASSPISGRASHEQYF.